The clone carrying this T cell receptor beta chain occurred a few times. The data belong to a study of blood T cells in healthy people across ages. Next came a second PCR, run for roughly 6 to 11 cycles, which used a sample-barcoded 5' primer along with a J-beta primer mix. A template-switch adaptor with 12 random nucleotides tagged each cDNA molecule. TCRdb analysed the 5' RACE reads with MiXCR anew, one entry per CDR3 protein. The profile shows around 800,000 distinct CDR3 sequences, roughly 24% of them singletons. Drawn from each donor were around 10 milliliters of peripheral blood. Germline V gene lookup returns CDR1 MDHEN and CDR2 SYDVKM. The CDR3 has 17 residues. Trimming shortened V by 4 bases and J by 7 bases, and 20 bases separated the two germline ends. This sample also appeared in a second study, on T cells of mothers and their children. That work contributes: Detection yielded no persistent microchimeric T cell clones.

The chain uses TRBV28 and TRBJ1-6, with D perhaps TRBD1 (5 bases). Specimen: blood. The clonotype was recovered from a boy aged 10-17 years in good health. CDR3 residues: CASSSRGVGTENSPLHF. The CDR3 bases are TGTGCCAGCAGTTCTCGGGGCGTAGGGACGGAGAATTCACCCCTCCACTTT.